The rows below give T cell receptor beta chains drawn from one sample of a study of identical twins. TCRdb redid the calling of the 5' RACE reads with MiXCR, one entry per CDR3 protein. The repertoire holds roughly 350,000 distinct CDR3 sequences, with roughly 12% as singletons. The same sample was also used in a study of yellow fever vaccine responses in identical twins.

Input material: CD8+ T cells sorted from blood. The receptors originated from a woman younger than 30 in good health. Both conserved end residues are part of each CDR3. The order of the fields is CDR3 length, J gene, clone size, D gene, V gene, CDR3 protein, CDR3 DNA. The D gene is left open where the match is weak. The size field is filled for only some rows; it gives once, few, many or a size class.

cdr3_length: 12
j_call: TRBJ1-1
clone_size: -
d_call: -
v_call: TRBV4-1
cdr3_aa: CASTQGRTEAFF
cdr3_nt: TGCGCCAGCACACAGGGACGGACTGAAGCTTTCTTT

cdr3_length: 17
j_call: TRBJ1-3
clone_size: -
d_call: TRBD1
v_call: TRBV3-1
cdr3_aa: CASSQVPTGGTGNTIYF
cdr3_nt: TGTGCCAGCAGCCAAGTTCCCACAGGGGGCACTGGAAACACCATATATTTT

cdr3_length: 15
j_call: TRBJ2-1
clone_size: few
d_call: TRBD1
v_call: TRBV3-1
cdr3_aa: CASSPGQGWGNEQFF
cdr3_nt: TGTGCCAGCAGCCCCGGACAGGGGTGGGGCAATGAGCAGTTCTTC

cdr3_length: 15
j_call: TRBJ2-2
clone_size: few
d_call: -
v_call: TRBV6-1
cdr3_aa: CASSELLGDTGELFF
cdr3_nt: TGTGCCAGCAGTGAATTACTGGGGGACACCGGGGAGCTGTTTTTT

cdr3_length: 17
j_call: TRBJ2-3
clone_size: few
d_call: TRBD2
v_call: TRBV12-3/TRBV12-4
cdr3_aa: CASSSLWTSVSTDTQYF
cdr3_nt: TGTGCCAGCAGTTCGTTATGGACTAGCGTGAGCACAGATACGCAGTATTTT

cdr3_length: 14
j_call: TRBJ1-6
clone_size: few
d_call: -
v_call: TRBV4-1
cdr3_aa: CASSPQGGDSPLHF
cdr3_nt: TGCGCCAGCAGCCCCCAGGGAGGTGATTCACCCCTCCACTTT

cdr3_length: 15
j_call: TRBJ2-7
clone_size: many
d_call: TRBD2
v_call: TRBV10-3
cdr3_aa: CAVGETSGGSYEQYF
cdr3_nt: TGTGCGGTGGGGGAGACTAGCGGAGGCTCCTACGAGCAGTACTTC

cdr3_length: 15
j_call: TRBJ2-5
clone_size: -
d_call: -
v_call: TRBV24-1
cdr3_aa: CATSDSDRDLETQYF
cdr3_nt: TGTGCCACCAGTGATTCCGACCGGGACCTAGAGACCCAGTACTTC

cdr3_length: 13
j_call: TRBJ1-5
clone_size: few
d_call: -
v_call: TRBV2
cdr3_aa: CASSEVGNQPQHF
cdr3_nt: TGTGCCAGCAGTGAAGTTGGGAATCAGCCCCAGCATTTT

cdr3_length: 15
j_call: TRBJ2-1
clone_size: once
d_call: -
v_call: TRBV7-3
cdr3_aa: CASSWQGFGYNEQFF
cdr3_nt: TGTGCCAGCAGCTGGCAGGGTTTTGGCTACAATGAGCAGTTCTTC

cdr3_length: 15
j_call: TRBJ2-7
clone_size: -
d_call: TRBD2
v_call: TRBV6-5
cdr3_aa: CASSYSSGSWYEQYF
cdr3_nt: TGTGCCAGCAGTTACTCTAGCGGGAGCTGGTACGAGCAGTACTTC

cdr3_length: 15
j_call: TRBJ2-1
clone_size: few
d_call: TRBD2
v_call: TRBV28
cdr3_aa: CASSFKTSGTSEQFF
cdr3_nt: TGTGCCAGCAGTTTTAAGACTAGCGGAACTTCGGAGCAGTTCTTC

cdr3_length: 15
j_call: TRBJ2-1
clone_size: many
d_call: -
v_call: TRBV2
cdr3_aa: CASSETGGFNNEQFF
cdr3_nt: TGTGCCAGCAGTGAAACGGGCGGGTTCAATAATGAGCAGTTCTTC

cdr3_length: 17
j_call: TRBJ2-1
clone_size: few
d_call: -
v_call: TRBV11-2
cdr3_aa: CASSGRQDLDSYNEQFF
cdr3_nt: TGTGCCAGCAGCGGGCGACAAGACTTAGACTCCTACAATGAGCAGTTCTTC

cdr3_length: 15
j_call: TRBJ2-2
clone_size: -
d_call: -
v_call: TRBV7-9
cdr3_aa: CASSPRDWGTGELFF
cdr3_nt: TGTGCCAGCAGCCCCCGGGACTGGGGGACCGGGGAGCTGTTTTTT

cdr3_length: 15
j_call: TRBJ2-3
clone_size: -
d_call: TRBD2
v_call: TRBV11-2
cdr3_aa: CASSFSGLSTDTQYF
cdr3_nt: TGTGCCAGCAGCTTTAGCGGGCTTAGCACAGATACGCAGTATTTT

cdr3_length: 15
j_call: TRBJ2-3
clone_size: -
d_call: TRBD2
v_call: TRBV14
cdr3_aa: CASTTLSGGTDTQYF
cdr3_nt: TGTGCCAGCACCACCCTTAGCGGGGGCACAGATACGCAGTATTTT

cdr3_length: 12
j_call: TRBJ2-1
clone_size: many
d_call: -
v_call: TRBV12-3/TRBV12-4
cdr3_aa: CASSSRIYEQFF
cdr3_nt: TGTGCCAGCAGTTCCCGGATTTATGAGCAGTTCTTC

cdr3_length: 15
j_call: TRBJ2-1
clone_size: many
d_call: TRBD2
v_call: TRBV27
cdr3_aa: CASSLLAGAVDEQFF
cdr3_nt: TGTGCCAGCAGTTTATTAGCGGGAGCTGTCGATGAGCAGTTCTTC

cdr3_length: 14
j_call: TRBJ2-1
clone_size: -
d_call: -
v_call: TRBV29-1
cdr3_aa: CSVEPGKGDNEQFF
cdr3_nt: TGCAGCGTTGAACCCGGGAAGGGGGACAATGAGCAGTTCTTC

cdr3_length: 18
j_call: TRBJ1-3
clone_size: once
d_call: -
v_call: TRBV5-3
cdr3_aa: CARSLAVPGGNSGNTIYF
cdr3_nt: TGTGCCAGAAGCTTGGCGGTGCCTGGTGGAAACTCTGGAAACACCATATATTTT

cdr3_length: 14
j_call: TRBJ2-7
clone_size: few
d_call: -
v_call: TRBV19
cdr3_aa: CASSIGQGTNEQYF
cdr3_nt: TGTGCCAGTAGTATCGGGCAGGGGACAAACGAGCAGTACTTC

cdr3_length: 14
j_call: TRBJ2-7
clone_size: few
d_call: TRBD2
v_call: TRBV5-1
cdr3_aa: CASSLGLAPYEQYF
cdr3_nt: TGCGCCAGCAGCTTAGGACTAGCCCCCTACGAGCAGTACTTC

cdr3_length: 12
j_call: TRBJ2-1
clone_size: few
d_call: -
v_call: TRBV3-1
cdr3_aa: CASSQGDMRQFF
cdr3_nt: TGTGCCAGCAGCCAGGGGGATATGCGGCAGTTCTTC

cdr3_length: 12
j_call: TRBJ1-1
clone_size: few
d_call: -
v_call: TRBV12-5
cdr3_aa: CASEGLGTEAFF
cdr3_nt: TGTGCTAGTGAGGGGTTAGGGACTGAAGCTTTCTTT

cdr3_length: 12
j_call: TRBJ2-1
clone_size: -
d_call: TRBD2
v_call: TRBV27
cdr3_aa: CASSLPSGEQFF
cdr3_nt: TGTGCCAGCAGTTTACCTAGCGGGGAGCAGTTCTTC

cdr3_length: 16
j_call: TRBJ2-4
clone_size: -
d_call: -
v_call: TRBV5-1
cdr3_aa: CASSFNPDRAKNIQYF
cdr3_nt: TGCGCCAGCAGCTTCAACCCAGACAGAGCCAAAAACATTCAGTACTTC

cdr3_length: 14
j_call: TRBJ1-1
clone_size: -
d_call: TRBD1
v_call: TRBV6-2/TRBV6-3
cdr3_aa: CASWGGTGNTEAFF
cdr3_nt: TGTGCCAGCTGGGGAGGGACAGGGAACACTGAAGCTTTCTTT

cdr3_length: 16
j_call: TRBJ2-7
clone_size: few
d_call: TRBD1
v_call: TRBV28
cdr3_aa: CASSLPATGVTYEQYF
cdr3_nt: TGTGCCAGCAGTTTGCCTGCGACAGGGGTAACCTACGAGCAGTACTTC

cdr3_length: 14
j_call: TRBJ2-6
clone_size: few
d_call: -
v_call: TRBV20-1
cdr3_aa: CSASDISGANVLTF
cdr3_nt: TGCAGTGCCAGCGATATTTCTGGGGCCAACGTCCTGACTTTC

cdr3_length: 15
j_call: TRBJ1-5
clone_size: -
d_call: TRBD1
v_call: TRBV19
cdr3_aa: CASMEDRGDNQPQHF
cdr3_nt: TGTGCCAGTATGGAGGACAGGGGCGACAATCAGCCCCAGCATTTT

cdr3_length: 13
j_call: TRBJ2-7
clone_size: -
d_call: -
v_call: TRBV28
cdr3_aa: CASSFGAGYEQYF
cdr3_nt: TGTGCCAGCAGTTTTGGGGCAGGTTACGAGCAGTACTTC

cdr3_length: 15
j_call: TRBJ1-1
clone_size: few
d_call: -
v_call: TRBV7-2
cdr3_aa: CASSYETGVNTEAFF
cdr3_nt: TGTGCCAGCAGCTATGAAACTGGGGTGAACACTGAAGCTTTCTTT

cdr3_length: 15
j_call: TRBJ1-1
clone_size: -
d_call: -
v_call: TRBV20-1
cdr3_aa: CSARRGESRGTEAFF
cdr3_nt: TGCAGTGCTAGGCGGGGGGAAAGTAGGGGCACTGAAGCTTTCTTT

cdr3_length: 13
j_call: TRBJ1-6
clone_size: many
d_call: -
v_call: TRBV20-1
cdr3_aa: CSASSTENSPLHF
cdr3_nt: TGCAGTGCTAGTTCCACCGAAAATTCACCCCTCCACTTT

cdr3_length: 14
j_call: TRBJ2-7
clone_size: few
d_call: -
v_call: TRBV29-1
cdr3_aa: CSVLLSQGSYEQYF
cdr3_nt: TGCAGCGTTTTGTTATCCCAGGGGAGTTACGAGCAGTACTTC

cdr3_length: 14
j_call: TRBJ2-1
clone_size: few
d_call: TRBD1
v_call: TRBV6-1
cdr3_aa: CASRRDRGLNEQFF
cdr3_nt: TGTGCCAGCAGAAGGGACAGGGGGCTGAATGAGCAGTTCTTC

cdr3_length: 15
j_call: TRBJ2-1
clone_size: -
d_call: -
v_call: TRBV6-4
cdr3_aa: CASSEGRLGYNEQFF
cdr3_nt: TGTGCCAGCAGTGAGGGGAGACTGGGCTACAATGAGCAGTTCTTC

cdr3_length: 16
j_call: TRBJ2-1
clone_size: few
d_call: -
v_call: TRBV6-4
cdr3_aa: CASSPAEGAGNNEQFF
cdr3_nt: TGTGCCAGCAGTCCCGCCGAAGGGGCTGGCAACAATGAGCAGTTCTTC

cdr3_length: 16
j_call: TRBJ2-2
clone_size: few
d_call: TRBD1
v_call: TRBV28
cdr3_aa: CASSLSDRAISEELFF
cdr3_nt: TGTGCCAGCAGTTTATCGGACAGGGCCATTTCAGAGGAGCTGTTTTTT

cdr3_length: 15
j_call: TRBJ2-2
clone_size: -
d_call: -
v_call: TRBV27
cdr3_aa: CATREPGAVAGELFF
cdr3_nt: TGTGCCACGAGAGAACCAGGGGCGGTGGCCGGGGAGCTGTTTTTT

cdr3_length: 14
j_call: TRBJ1-2
clone_size: few
d_call: TRBD1
v_call: TRBV19
cdr3_aa: CARSGQLSNYGYTF
cdr3_nt: TGTGCCAGATCGGGACAGCTCTCTAACTATGGCTACACCTTC

cdr3_length: 11
j_call: TRBJ1-1
clone_size: -
d_call: -
v_call: TRBV6-5
cdr3_aa: CASRIGPEAFF
cdr3_nt: TGTGCCAGCAGAATTGGACCAGAAGCTTTCTTT

cdr3_length: 14
j_call: TRBJ2-5
clone_size: -
d_call: -
v_call: TRBV12-3/TRBV12-4
cdr3_aa: CASSLAGPQETQYF
cdr3_nt: TGTGCCAGCAGTTTAGCGGGACCCCAAGAGACCCAGTACTTC

cdr3_length: 16
j_call: TRBJ2-2
clone_size: -
d_call: TRBD1
v_call: TRBV7-9
cdr3_aa: CASSPRDRSNTGELFF
cdr3_nt: TGTGCCAGCAGCCCAAGGGACAGATCGAACACCGGGGAGCTGTTTTTT

cdr3_length: 16
j_call: TRBJ1-1
clone_size: -
d_call: -
v_call: TRBV4-1
cdr3_aa: CASSQAILDRSTEAFF
cdr3_nt: TGCGCCAGCAGCCAGGCCATCCTTGACAGATCCACTGAAGCTTTCTTT

cdr3_length: 14
j_call: TRBJ1-5
clone_size: -
d_call: TRBD1
v_call: TRBV28
cdr3_aa: CASSWTGFSQPQHF
cdr3_nt: TGTGCCAGCAGTTGGACAGGTTTTAGTCAGCCCCAGCATTTT

cdr3_length: 16
j_call: TRBJ1-5
clone_size: few
d_call: -
v_call: TRBV28
cdr3_aa: CASSFGQITSNQPQHF
cdr3_nt: TGTGCCAGCAGTTTCGGACAGATAACAAGCAATCAGCCCCAGCATTTT